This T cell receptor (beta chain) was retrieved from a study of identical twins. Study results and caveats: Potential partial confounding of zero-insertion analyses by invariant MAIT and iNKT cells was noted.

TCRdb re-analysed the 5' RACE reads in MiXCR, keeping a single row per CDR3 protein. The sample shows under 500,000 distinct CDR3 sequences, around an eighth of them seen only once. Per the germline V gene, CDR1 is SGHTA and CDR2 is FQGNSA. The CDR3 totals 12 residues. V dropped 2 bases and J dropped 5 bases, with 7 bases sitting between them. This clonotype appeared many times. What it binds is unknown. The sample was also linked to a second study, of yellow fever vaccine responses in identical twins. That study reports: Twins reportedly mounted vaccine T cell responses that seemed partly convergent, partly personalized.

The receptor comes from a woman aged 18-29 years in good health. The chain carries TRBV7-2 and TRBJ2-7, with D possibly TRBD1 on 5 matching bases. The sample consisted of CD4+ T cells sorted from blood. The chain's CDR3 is CASSLRGHEQYF. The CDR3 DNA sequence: TGTGCCAGCAGCTTAAGGGGTCACGAGCAGTACTTC.